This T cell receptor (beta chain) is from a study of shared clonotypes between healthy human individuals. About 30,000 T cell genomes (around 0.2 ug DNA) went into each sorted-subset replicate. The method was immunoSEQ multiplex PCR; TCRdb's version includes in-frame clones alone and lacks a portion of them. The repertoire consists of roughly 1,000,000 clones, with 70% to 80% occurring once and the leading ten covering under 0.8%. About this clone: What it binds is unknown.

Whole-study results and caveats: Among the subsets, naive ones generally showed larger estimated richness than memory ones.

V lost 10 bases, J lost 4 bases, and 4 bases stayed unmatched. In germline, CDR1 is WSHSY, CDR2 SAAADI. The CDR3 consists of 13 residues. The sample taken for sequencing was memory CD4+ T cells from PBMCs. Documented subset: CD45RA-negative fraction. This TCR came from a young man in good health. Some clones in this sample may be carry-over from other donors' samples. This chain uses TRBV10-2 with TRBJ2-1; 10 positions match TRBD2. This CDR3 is CATGTSAYNEQFF. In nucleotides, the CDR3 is TGCGCCACCGGGACTAGCGCATACAATGAGCAGTTCTTC.